This T cell receptor beta chain was sequenced for a study of monozygotic twins with inflammatory bowel disease. Germline-derived CDR1 and CDR2 are SQVTM and ANQGSEA. The CDR3 totals 14 residues. A remark on this clonotype: The antigen is not known.

Following a re-call of the 5' RACE reads, TCRdb has one entry per CDR3 protein and lacks DNA. This sample lists some 160,000 distinct CDR3 sequences; its ten largest clones have 6.5% to 9%. Broader study findings: Healthy co-twins had higher TCRbeta inverse Simpson diversity than their IBD twins. Versus healthy twins, IBD patients showed fewer clonotypes shared with others, especially with disease activity. Telling different T cell subtypes apart from each other was not possible. Repertoire likeness was no different across concordant and discordant twins, perhaps owing to restricted power.

The chain has TRBV29-1 and TRBJ2-7; TCRdb returns TRBD1, unconfirmable since there is no DNA. Input material: blood. This receptor was identified in a human donor with ulcerative colitis or Crohn's disease, or a healthy co-twin of an affected twin (not recorded which). The CDR3 loop is CSVETGLPTREQYF.